Reported below is one TCR beta chain. Its antigen is as yet unknown. The record originates from a study of cytomegalovirus exposure and HLA in healthy donors. Study-level points and caveats: Among the CMV-associated chains, three were confirmed in vitro as specific for CMV antigens. In a later analysis, HLA-C alleles had the fewest associated TCRs, DRB1 alleles the most. With later analysis, a missense DCLRE1C variant became linked to TCR beta V- and J-gene trimming.

Germline V CDR1 and CDR2: SGHAT, FQNNGV. CDR3 size: 15 residues. Losses at the gene ends were 5 bases for V and 2 bases for J; bases not matched to a gene: 1. The PCR had 60 Vbeta and 13 Jbeta primers. The table came from immunoSEQ multiplex PCR; TCRdb's copy has only in-frame clones and leaves some out. The sample spans 93,000 or so clones; the ten largest clones claim about 3%. V is TRBV11-2 and J is TRBJ2-3; 13 bases line up with TRBD2. This receptor was obtained from a man in his forties in good health and CMV-seronegative. The sample was PBMCs. The CDR3 region is CASSGLAGVTDTQYF. The DNA of the CDR3 is TGTGCCAGCAGCGGACTAGCGGGGGTCACAGATACGCAGTATTTT.